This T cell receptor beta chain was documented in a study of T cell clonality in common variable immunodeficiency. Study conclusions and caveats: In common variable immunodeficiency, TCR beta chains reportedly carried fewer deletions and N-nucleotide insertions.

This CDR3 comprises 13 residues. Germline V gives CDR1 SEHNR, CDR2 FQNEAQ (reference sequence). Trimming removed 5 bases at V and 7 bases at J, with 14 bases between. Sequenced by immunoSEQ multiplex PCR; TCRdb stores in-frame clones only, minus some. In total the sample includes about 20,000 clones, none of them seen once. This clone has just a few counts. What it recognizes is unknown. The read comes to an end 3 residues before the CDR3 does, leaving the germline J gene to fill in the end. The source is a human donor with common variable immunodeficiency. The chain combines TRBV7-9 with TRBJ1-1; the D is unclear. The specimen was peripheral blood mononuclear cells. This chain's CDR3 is CASSQYGEIEAFF. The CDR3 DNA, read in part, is TGTGCCAGCAGCCAGTACGGGGAGATTGAA.